A single sample gave rise to the 10 T cell receptor beta chains below, sequenced in a study of blood T cells in healthy people across ages. Next came a second PCR, run for roughly 7 to 12 cycles, which used a sample-barcoded 5' primer along with a J-beta primer mix. One entry per CDR3 protein, called by TCRdb with MiXCR from the 5' RACE reads. Among hundreds of thousands of distinct CDR3 sequences, roughly three fifths were seen once, and the ten largest hold roughly 25%. The sample comprised blood. These receptors were obtained from a man aged 40-49 years in good health.

A few counts support this clonotype. The chain recombines TRBV28 with TRBJ2-7, with 9 positions matching TRBD1. The CDR3 consists of 16 residues. Germline V gene data show CDR1 as MDHEN and CDR2 as SYDVKM. V was pared by 4 bases and J by 3 bases, with 10 bases of the junction left unmatched. This CDR3 is CASSSRTGDEGYEQYF. In nucleotides, the CDR3 is TGTGCCAGCAGTTCAAGGACAGGGGATGAGGGCTACGAGCAGTACTTC.

The J gene is TRBJ1-2, the V gene TRBV7-2; D perhaps matches TRBD1 (6 bases). Trimming shortened V by 4 bases and J by 0 bases, and 12 bases separated the two germline ends. From germline, CDR1 is SGHTA and CDR2 FQGNSA. The CDR3 covers 15 residues. The CDR3 spells CASSYGGGPNYGYTF. The DNA for the CDR3 is TGTGCCAGCAGCTATGGGGGCGGCCCTAACTATGGCTACACCTTC.

V gene TRBV6-1 combines with J gene TRBJ1-5; weak D call: TRBD1 (6 bases). CDR3 length equals 16 residues. Germline V gene lookup returns CDR1 MNHNS and CDR2 SASEGT. The V gene lost 2 bases and the J gene lost 3 bases, with 14 bases spanning the gap. The CDR3, as DNA: TGTGCCAGCAGTGAAAAAGGGGGGGATATCAATCAGCCCCAGCATTTT. This translates into CASSEKGGDINQPQHF.

The chain combines TRBV7-2 with TRBJ2-1; D is uncertain. V was trimmed by 1 base and J by 10 bases, leaving 8 bases between them. There are 12 residues in the CDR3. The germline V gene encodes CDR1 SGHTA and CDR2 FQGNSA. CDR3 in DNA: TGTGCCAGCAGCTTAGGAGCTAGGGAGCAGTTCTTC. Its protein product is CASSLGAREQFF.

In its sample, this clonotype was seen a few times. The CDR3 DNA reads TGTGCCAGCACCCCCCGGACCGGAATTAAGTTCTTC. Translated: CASTPRTGIKFF. The rearrangement joins TRBV27 to TRBJ2-1; D ambiguous. The CDR3 extends over 12 amino acids. Germline assignment: CDR1 MNHEY and CDR2 SMNVEV (reference sequence). V was shortened by 7 bases and J by 14 bases, with 18 bases between the two germline ends.

The J gene is TRBJ1-1, the V gene TRBV12-3 or TRBV12-4; no firm D call. This CDR3 region has 12 residues. V gave up 5 bases and J gave up 2 bases, with 6 bases separating them. This chain's CDR3 is CASSPVNTEAFF. The CDR3, as DNA: TGTGCCAGCAGTCCCGTTAACACTGAAGCTTTCTTT.

J is TRBJ2-5 and V is TRBV12-3 or TRBV12-4, with D perhaps assigned TRBD1 or TRBD2 (6 bases each). This CDR3 region has 11 residues. Trimming took off 8 bases at V and 4 bases at J, with 8 bases between the two ends. The CDR3 loop reads CASEGGETQYF. In nucleotides, the CDR3 is TGTGCCAGCGAGGGGGGAGAGACCCAGTACTTC.

J is TRBJ2-3 and V is TRBV18; TRBD2 is a possible D gene (6 bases). Germline CDR1 is KGHSH and CDR2 is LQKENI. Trimming removed 5 bases at V and 4 bases at J, with 19 bases between. The CDR3 length is 16 residues. As DNA, the CDR3 is TGTGCCAGCTCATCGCTGAAGGGAGGTCTGGCAGATACGCAGTATTTT. This encodes CASSSLKGGLADTQYF.

The V and J genes are TRBV7-9 and TRBJ2-6; 8 bases are shared with TRBD2. Germline CDR1 reads SEHNR; CDR2 reads FQNEAQ (reference sequence). This CDR3 has 16 amino acids. V lost 5 bases to trimming and J lost 4 bases; unmatched junction nucleotides: 7. The CDR3 loop reads CASSSQRGLGANVLTF. The CDR3 nucleotides read TGTGCCAGCAGCAGTCAGCGGGGGCTGGGGGCCAACGTCCTGACTTTC.

The V call is TRBV10-2, the J call TRBJ1-1; D is perhaps TRBD1 (5 bases). CDR1 WSHSY and CDR2 SAAADI come from the germline V gene. V shed 7 bases and J shed 4 bases, with 13 bases lying between them. The CDR3 runs 13 residues. In DNA form, the CDR3 reads TGCGCCAGCAATGCTCAGGGTACCACTGAAGCTTTCTTT. The encoded protein is CASNAQGTTEAFF.